This T cell receptor (beta chain) emerged from a study of Graves' ophthalmopathy and Graves' hyperthyroidism. Study results and limitations: Using a 13-signature model, the authors split ophthalmopathy from stable hyperthyroidism, with roughly 90% sensitivity and approximately 78% specificity. With roughly 69% sensitivity and approximately 73% specificity, the model predicted ophthalmopathy progression.

V dropped 2 bases and J dropped 1; count of bases not matched to a gene: 15. The CDR3 spans 19 residues. Physicians reached a diagnosis by relying on clinical symptoms, serum thyroxine, TRAb, thyroid ultrasound and orbital computed tomography. It was from 8.5 to 10 ml of fresh peripheral blood that the PBMCs came. For this clonotype: What it binds is unknown.

RNA transcripts served as template for amplifying TCR beta CDR3 sequences. In the first round, RT-PCR was carried out with HTBI primers, and a multiplex PCR formed the second round. TCRdb called the multiplex PCR reads again in MiXCR, with one record for every CDR3 protein. This sample has 500,000 to 800,000 distinct CDR3 sequences, with about 41% found just once. The source of this sequence is an adult man with Graves' ophthalmopathy. The sample taken for sequencing was peripheral blood. The V and J genes are TRBV12-3 or TRBV12-4 and TRBJ1-1; 8 positions agree with TRBD1. This chain's CDR3 is CASSLRSQQDGQGNTEAFF. The CDR3, as DNA: TGTGCCAGCAGTTTAAGATCGCAGCAGGATGGACAGGGGAACACTGAAGCTTTCTTT.